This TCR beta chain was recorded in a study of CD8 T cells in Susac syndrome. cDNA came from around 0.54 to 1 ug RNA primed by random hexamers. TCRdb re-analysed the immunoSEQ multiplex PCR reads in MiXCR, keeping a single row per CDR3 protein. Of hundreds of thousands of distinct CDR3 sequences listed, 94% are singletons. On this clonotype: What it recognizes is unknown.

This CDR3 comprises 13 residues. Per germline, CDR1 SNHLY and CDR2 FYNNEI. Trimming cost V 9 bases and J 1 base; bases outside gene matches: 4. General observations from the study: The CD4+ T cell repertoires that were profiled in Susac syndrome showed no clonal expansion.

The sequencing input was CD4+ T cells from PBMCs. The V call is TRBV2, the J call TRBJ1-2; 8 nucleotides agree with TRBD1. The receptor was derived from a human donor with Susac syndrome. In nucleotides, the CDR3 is TGTGCCAGACAGGGGGTCAGTAACTATGGCTACACCTTC. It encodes CARQGVSNYGYTF. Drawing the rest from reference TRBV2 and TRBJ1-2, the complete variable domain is EPEVTQTPSHQVTQMGQEVILRCVPISNHLYFYWYRQILGQKVEFLVSFYNNEISEKSEIFDDQFSVERPDGSNFTLKIRSTKLEDSAMYFCARQGVSNYGYTFGSGTRLTVV.